This TCR beta chain was obtained from a study of blood T cell repertoires in COVID-19. Data came from immunoSEQ multiplex PCR; TCRdb stores just in-frame clones and leaves some out. This sample carries more than 150,000 clones, roughly 82% of them seen once, and the ten largest clones take 9.8%. This TCR was sampled from a woman between 45 and 60 years old with acute or convalescent COVID-19. Sequencing used peripheral blood.

CDR3 DNA: TGTGCCAGCAGTTACGACAGTACCTACTATGGCTACACCTTC. Its translation is CASSYDSTYYGYTF. The V and J genes are TRBV6-5 and TRBJ1-2; D perhaps matches TRBD1 (5 bases). This CDR3 has 14 amino acids. The germline gives CDR1 MNHEY, CDR2 SVGAGI. V gave up 2 bases and J gave up 3 bases, with 10 bases separating them.